This TCR beta chain appears in the sequencing data of a study of neurological immune-mediated disorders. The method for making cDNA was 5'RACE, and it used 10-nucleotide random UMIs. Via MiXCR, TCRdb re-called the 5' RACE reads, giving one row per CDR3 protein. The table has tens of thousands of distinct CDR3 sequences, approximately 25% seen once. Germline CDR1 is SGHRS and CDR2 is YFSETQ. The CDR3 runs 14 residues. The germline V and J ends were trimmed by 0 bases and 6 bases, with 13 bases remaining between them. As to time point: technical triplicate 2. Many counts were recorded for this clonotype. Its cognate antigen is unknown. Overall study findings and caveats: In HTLV-1-associated myelopathy, TCR clonal expansion was greatest, and in multiple sclerosis it was least, below healthy controls.

This TCR was recovered from a man between 60 and 75 years old with HTLV-1-associated myelopathy (HAM/TSP). Sequenced sample: PBMCs. The V call is TRBV5-1, the J call TRBJ2-7; D uncertain. Here the CDR3 reads CASSLGRWRGEQYF. CDR3 nucleotides: TGCGCCAGCAGCTTGGGCAGGTGGAGAGGCGAGCAGTACTTC.